The T cell receptor beta chain described here comes from a study of blood T cell repertoires in COVID-19. Overall study context: Material from acute and convalescent COVID-19 was sourced from the United States, Italy and Spain. Sample material is recorded as cDNA or gDNA derived from T cells, B-cell-depleted T cells, or PBMCs.

V was shortened by 2 bases and J by 9 bases, with 11 bases between the two germline ends. The CDR3 extends over 13 amino acids. Germline V gene sequence: CDR1 SGHVS, CDR2 FQNEAQ. Profiling relied on immunoSEQ multiplex PCR, and the TCRdb table lists in-frame clones only, not all of them. The table has over 350,000 clones, around nine tenths seen once. The chain joins TRBV7-8 to TRBJ2-1; a weak D match, TRBD1 (5 bases). Sequenced: peripheral blood. The receptor comes from a woman aged 25-40 years with acute or convalescent COVID-19. For the CDR3, the DNA is TGTGCCAGCAGCTTACAGGGTCTCGGTGAGCAGTTCTTC. Translating gives CASSLQGLGEQFF.